What follows are 15 T cell receptor beta chains derived from one specimen sequenced in a study of cytomegalovirus exposure and HLA in healthy donors. Researchers ran the PCR with 60 Vbeta and 13 Jbeta primers. Sequencing used immunoSEQ multiplex PCR; TCRdb keeps in-frame clones, though not all of them. The repertoire includes fewer than 200,000 clones, over 70% of them detected once, and about 9.6% sits in the top ten. Sequencing was carried out using PBMCs. These receptors were collected from a young man in good health and CMV-seropositive.

This CDR3 is CASNFGVNTGELFF. CDR3 DNA: TGCGCCAGCAACTTCGGGGTGAACACCGGGGAGCTGTTTTTT. The chain carries TRBV5-1 and TRBJ2-2; TRBD2 is a possible D gene (5 bases). The CDR3 covers 14 residues. Per germline, CDR1 SGHRS and CDR2 YFSETQ. V was trimmed by 6 bases and J by 1 base, leaving 10 bases between them.

The genes are TRBV5-1 and TRBJ2-5; 8 bases align to TRBD1. CDR1 is SGHRS and CDR2 is YFSETQ in the germline V gene. Trimming at V came to 4 bases and at J to 1 base, leaving 3 bases not matched to a gene. This CDR3 has 14 residues. This CDR3 is CASSPGQGQETQYF. The CDR3 DNA reads as TGCGCCAGCAGCCCTGGACAGGGCCAAGAGACCCAGTACTTC.

V is TRBV29-1 and J is TRBJ2-1; the match to TRBD2 covers 8 bases. Germline V gives CDR1 SQVTM, CDR2 ANQGSEA. V shed 1 base and J 0 bases; nucleotides not matched to a gene: 2. The CDR3 consists of 15 residues. CDR3 nucleotides: TGCAGCGTTGAAGGCCGGGGGGGCTCCTACAATGAGCAGTTCTTC. It translates to CSVEGRGGSYNEQFF.

This chain links TRBV30 with TRBJ2-5; 9 bases match TRBD2. This CDR3 contains 14 residues. Germline assignment: CDR1 GTSNPN and CDR2 SVGIG (reference sequence). After removal of 1 base from V and 5 bases from J, the junction contained 5 bases not matched to a gene. CDR3 protein: CAWSDSSGTETQYF. The DNA for the CDR3 is TGTGCCTGGAGTGACTCTAGCGGGACGGAGACCCAGTACTTC.

This clone appeared once. This chain connects TRBV19 to TRBJ1-1, with 10 bases matching TRBD1. This CDR3 contains 16 residues. Germline V gives CDR1 LNHDA, CDR2 SQIVND (reference sequence). V gave up 0 bases and J gave up 5 bases; unmatched junction bases: 6. The CDR3 DNA reads TGTGCCAGTAGTATAGATCCGACAGGGGGCAGGACTGAAGCTTTCTTT. It encodes CASSIDPTGGRTEAFF.

This chain joins TRBV18 and TRBJ1-6, with D possibly being TRBD1 (6 bases). CDR3 length: 16 amino acids. Germline lookup yields CDR1 KGHSH and CDR2 LQKENI. V was clipped by 3 bases and J by 0 bases, with 9 bases between them. The CDR3 region is CASSPTTGSYNSPLHF. The CDR3 DNA reads TGTGCCAGCTCACCCACGACAGGCTCCTATAATTCACCCCTCCACTTT.

This chain connects TRBV4-3 to TRBJ2-1, with a weak D call TRBD2 (5 bases). Germline V gives CDR1 LGHNA, CDR2 YSLEER. V was trimmed by 0 bases and J by 7 bases, leaving 19 bases between them. The CDR3 is made up of 17 amino acids. This CDR3 reads CASSQDLSAWEWNEQFF. In DNA form, the CDR3 reads TGCGCCAGCAGCCAAGATCTGTCGGCCTGGGAGTGGAATGAGCAGTTCTTC.

To note about this clone: The same CDR3 can be traced to other DNA sequences in this sample. The chain has TRBV30 and TRBJ2-3, with 7 bases fitting TRBD1. CDR1 GTSNPN and CDR2 SVGIG come from the germline V gene (reference sequence). CDR3 length: 13 residues. V was pared by 0 bases and J by 4 bases, with 1 base of the junction left unmatched. The CDR3 nucleotides read TGTGCCTGGAGTGTAGGGGGCGCAGATACGCAGTATTTT. This sequence encodes CAWSVGGADTQYF.

The chain carries TRBV7-8 and TRBJ1-1; D is unresolved. Germline lookup yields CDR1 SGHVS and CDR2 FQNEAQ. The CDR3 contains 14 residues. V was trimmed by 1 base and J by 5 bases, leaving 11 bases between them. The CDR3 sequence is CASSLGREVTEAFF. CDR3 sequence (DNA): TGTGCCAGCAGCTTAGGTCGGGAAGTAACTGAAGCTTTCTTT.

The chain carries TRBV19 and TRBJ2-1; D uncertain. Germline V gene lookup returns CDR1 LNHDA and CDR2 SQIVND (reference sequence). Trimming removed 10 bases at V and 5 bases at J, with 9 bases between. The CDR3 extends over 11 amino acids. CDR3 amino acids: CANERHNEQFF. The CDR3, as DNA: TGTGCCAACGAGAGGCACAATGAGCAGTTCTTC. Complete variable domain (other parts from reference TRBV19 and TRBJ2-1): DGGITQSPKYLFRKEGQNVTLSCEQNLNHDAMYWYRQDPGQGLRLIYYSQIVNDFQKGDIAEGYSVSREKKESFPLTVTSAQKNPTAFYLCANERHNEQFFGPGTRLTVL.

With regard to this clone: The same CDR3 also results from other DNA sequences found in this sample. V and J are TRBV4-3 and TRBJ1-1, with D possibly TRBD1 on 6 matching bases. CDR1 LGHNA and CDR2 YSLEER come from the germline V gene. This CDR3 is built from 14 residues. V was shortened by 4 bases and J by 2 bases, with 11 bases between the two germline ends. As DNA, the CDR3 is TGCGCCAGCAGCCCAGGACAGCTAAACACTGAAGCTTTCTTT. This translates into CASSPGQLNTEAFF.

V is TRBV30 and J is TRBJ2-5; D possibly corresponds to TRBD2 (6 bases). The CDR3 covers 17 residues. CDR1 is GTSNPN and CDR2 is SVGIG in the germline V gene (reference sequence). V lost 3 bases and J lost 5, with 25 bases in between. CDR3 sequence: CAWRPHPLRRAHETQYF. Written as DNA, the CDR3 is TGTGCCTGGAGGCCACATCCCCTTAGGAGGGCGCACGAGACCCAGTACTTC.

The genes are TRBV20-1 and TRBJ1-1, with 9 bases fitting TRBD1. CDR1 is DFQATT, CDR2 SNEGSKA, per germline (reference sequence). J lost 8 bases, V lost 6 bases, and 4 bases had no gene match. The CDR3 sequence is 11 residues long. This CDR3 reads CSASDRGEAFF. CDR3 coding DNA: TGCAGTGCCTCAGACAGGGGGGAAGCTTTCTTT.

This chain links TRBV5-5 with TRBJ1-2; D is unresolved. Germline CDR1 reads SGHKS; CDR2 reads YYEKEE (reference sequence). The ends were cut back, 1 base at V and 7 bases at J, with 11 bases in the middle. The CDR3 consists of 13 residues. The CDR3 DNA reads as TGTGCCAGCAGCTTGTCGGGGTCCAGTGGCTACACCTTC. It encodes CASSLSGSSGYTF.

The rearrangement uses TRBV9 and TRBJ1-2; a weak D match, TRBD1 (6 bases). The CDR3 is made up of 15 amino acids. Germline-derived CDR1 and CDR2 are SGDLS and YYNGEE. The V end lost 3 bases, the J end lost 4 bases, and 16 bases lay between the germline ends. The CDR3 coding sequence is TGTGCCAGCAGCGCCAGAGGGGGTGCTGGCTATGGCTACACCTTC. This gives the protein CASSARGGAGYGYTF.